This note documents a single TCR beta chain sequence. As yet, its antigen is unknown. Generation of TCR beta libraries employed quantitative 5'-RACE incorporating molecular barcodes. MiXCR, applied by TCRdb to the 5' RACE reads, yields one record per CDR3 protein. There are about 220,000 distinct CDR3 sequences in the sample; about 17% occur only once, and 40% to 50% lies in the top ten. The sample originates from a study of CD8 T cells in ankylosing spondylitis. Study conclusions and caveats: Disease-linked clones, CD8+, were relatively rare in peripheral blood. What seemed typical of ankylosing spondylitis blood was a TCR beta motif built from several highly homologous variants.

CDR1 GTSNPN and CDR2 SVGIG come from the germline V gene (reference sequence). The CDR3 runs 16 residues. With 4 bases clipped from V and 6 bases from J, the junction kept 15 bases outside the gene matches. This chain joins TRBV30 and TRBJ1-2, with TRBD1 matching 9 bases. The origin of this receptor is a male donor with ankylosing spondylitis. The sequenced sample consisted of blood, either unsorted or a sorted T cell fraction (not recorded which). The CDR3 bases are TGTGCCTGGACCTTGGGACAGGGTACTCCGGAGAATGGCTACACCTTC. It yields the protein CAWTLGQGTPENGYTF.